This paragraph reports one TCR beta chain. The CDR3 length is 16 residues. J was trimmed by 6 bases and V by 1 base; bases with no gene match: 4. In germline, CDR1 is SGHAT, CDR2 FQNNGV. The data were obtained in a study of cytomegalovirus exposure and HLA in healthy donors. Across the whole study: Most genotyped donors, around 78% of some 400, had Caucasian-associated genetic ancestry.

Healthy bone marrow donors made up the donors. PCR employed 60 Vbeta and 13 Jbeta primers. Profiled with immunoSEQ multiplex PCR; TCRdb holds only in-frame clones, not every one. In the table there are 150,000 to 200,000 clones, 76% of which are singletons. The chain carries TRBV11-2 and TRBJ2-3; 13 nucleotides agree with TRBD2. The origin of this receptor is a man between 18 and 35 years old in good health and CMV-seronegative. The sample was PBMCs. CDR3 in DNA: TGTGCCAGCAGCTTAGTCACTAGCGGGGGGGCCGATACGCAGTATTTT. The encoded protein is CASSLVTSGGADTQYF.